This T cell receptor (beta chain) appears in the sequencing data of a study of OX40 agonist ivuxolimab in advanced cancers. Study as a whole: As their treatment, patients were administered ivuxolimab, an agonistic anti-OX40 (CD134) antibody.

V shed 2 bases and J shed 6 bases, with 14 bases lying between them. This CDR3 contains 14 residues. Germline CDR1 and CDR2: MNHEY and SVGAGI. At cycle 4 day 1, cycle 7 day 1, and baseline, blood was sampled. Here immunoSEQ multiplex PCR was the method, and the copy in TCRdb shows in-frame clones only, minus some. This repertoire shows approximately 100,000 clones, approximately 90% found once; its top ten account for less than 1%. The specimen comprised CD4+ or CD8+ T cells sorted from blood, sampled in a trial of the OX40 agonist ivuxolimab. The chain recombines TRBV6-5 with TRBJ2-7, with a weak D call TRBD1 (6 bases). This receptor was identified in an adult with an advanced solid tumor such as melanoma, head and neck, liver or kidney cancer. The CDR3 reads CASSYLGAAGEQYF. CDR3 DNA: TGTGCCAGCAGTTACCTGGGGGCTGCTGGCGAGCAGTACTTC.